The T cell receptor (beta chain) described here comes from a study of radiotherapy plus CTLA-4 blockade in lung cancer listed by TCRdb under 2018. Some background on the complete study: Objective responses occurred in roughly a sixth of enrolled patients, and 30% to 40% achieved disease control.

Summary of the overall study and its limitations: Increased serum interferon-beta after radiation, together with early dynamic changes in blood T cell clones, were reported to be the strongest predictors of response. After treatment with radiotherapy and ipilimumab, TCR clones that originated in tumors expanded in peripheral blood.

There are 13 amino acids in the CDR3, from cysteine to phenylalanine inclusive. The entry retains the CDR3 DNA only, 39 bases that are in frame from base 1. From the germline V gene, CDR1 is SGHTA and CDR2 is FQGNSA. Ends trimmed: V by 5 bases, J by 8 bases; bases unmatched to a gene: 6. On this clone itself: Its antigen is currently not known. Base-call qualities are not available, and no considerably larger clone is one nucleotide away.

The study evaluated CTLA-4 blockade (ipilimumab) given together with focal radiation therapy in patients who had chemo-refractory metastatic non-small-cell lung cancer. Library method: the immunoSEQ multiplex PCR assay. Sourced from immuneACCESS, this table was stored by TCRdb with only in-frame sequences that have V and J called. A share of the clones is absent; for the studies checked, an unresolved V gene accounts for under half, and the remainder has no known explanation. The sample yields about 88,000 clones; roughly 70% were counted once. The ten largest clonotypes hold about 14% of the sample.

The clonotype originates from a human donor with non-small cell lung cancer that progressed on radiotherapy plus ipilimumab. The rearrangement combines TRBV7-2 with TRBJ2-1, with 7 middle bases fitting TRBD1. Sequences were derived from peripheral blood, sampled from a patient treated with radiotherapy plus ipilimumab. The DNA reads as follows: TGTGCCAGCAGCCCGAGGGACAGCTATGAGCAGTTCTTC. The encoded protein is CASSPRDSYEQFF. The CDR3, completed at both ends by the reference TRBV7-2 and TRBJ2-1 genes, gives the full variable domain GAGVSQSPSNKVTEKGKDVELRCDPISGHTALYWYRQSLGQGLEFLIYFQGNSAPDKSGLPSDRFSAERTGGSVSTLTIQRTQQEDSAVYLCASSPRDSYEQFFGPGTRLTVL.